The clone carrying this T cell receptor (beta chain) was detected a few times. Its antigen is not known. The sample comes from a study of T-cell memory formation after mild COVID-19. Germline V CDR1 and CDR2: LGHNA, YNFKEQ. J was trimmed by 6 bases and V by 0 bases; bases with no gene match: 12. The CDR3 totals 19 residues. TCRdb re-called the 5' RACE reads through MiXCR, storing one row per CDR3 protein. The sample lists around 410,000 distinct CDR3 sequences, around a quarter occurring once. Study observations and caveats: The appearance of some responding clones in pre-infection memory suggested that cross-reactive memory joined.

Sequences were obtained from PBMCs or a T cell subset sorted from them (not recorded which). The sequence was collected from an adult woman who had mild COVID-19 (a few samples of this study predate the infection). Cell type and time point are not known. The chain has TRBV4-2 and TRBJ2-3; 13 bases map to TRBD2. The CDR3 sequence: CASSQDPQLAGGLEDTQYF. CDR3 DNA: TGTGCCAGCAGCCAAGACCCCCAACTAGCGGGGGGGCTGGAGGATACGCAGTATTTT.